The following is a T cell receptor (beta chain) sequence with its context. Its antigen is unidentified. Then a second PCR, running roughly 7 to 11 cycles, was carried out with a sample-barcoded 5' primer and a J-beta primer mix. TCRdb reprocessed the 5' RACE reads with MiXCR, giving one entry per CDR3 protein. The table records 1.5 million to 2 million distinct CDR3 sequences, approximately 28% of them present only once. The entry originates in a study of blood T cells in healthy people across ages. Germline lookup yields CDR1 SGHDN and CDR2 FVKESK. V was cut by 4 bases and J by 7 bases, with 10 bases left in between. The CDR3 is made up of 12 amino acids. Study-wide points: Naive CD4+ cell counts and diversity both ran higher in long-lived than in aged donors.

Sequenced sample: blood. This sequence originates from a woman aged 30 to 39 in good health. The chain uses TRBV14 and TRBJ1-2; D gene unclear. The CDR3 sequence is CASSPPEGGYTF. As DNA, the CDR3 is TGTGCCAGCAGCCCCCCTGAGGGTGGCTACACCTTC.